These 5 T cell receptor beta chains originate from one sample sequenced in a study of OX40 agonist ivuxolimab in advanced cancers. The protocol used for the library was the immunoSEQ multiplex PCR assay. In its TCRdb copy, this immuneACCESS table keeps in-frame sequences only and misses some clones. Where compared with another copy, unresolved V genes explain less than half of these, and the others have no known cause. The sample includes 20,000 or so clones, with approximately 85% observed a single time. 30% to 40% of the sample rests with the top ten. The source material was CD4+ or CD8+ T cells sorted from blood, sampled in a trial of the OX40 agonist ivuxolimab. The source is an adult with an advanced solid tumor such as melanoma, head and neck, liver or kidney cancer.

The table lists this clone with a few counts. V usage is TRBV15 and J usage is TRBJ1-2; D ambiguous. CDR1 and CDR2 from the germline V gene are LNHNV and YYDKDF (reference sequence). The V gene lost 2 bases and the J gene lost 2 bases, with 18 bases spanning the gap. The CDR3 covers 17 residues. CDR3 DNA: TGTGCCACCAGCAGATTCCCCCTCGAGGACGGAAACTATGGCTACACCTTC. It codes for CATSRFPLEDGNYGYTF.

CDR3 sequence reads: CASSPGAGGFSRYDEQFF. CDR3 in DNA: TGTGCCAGCAGCCCAGGGGCAGGGGGGTTTTCCCGATACGATGAGCAGTTCTTC. The chain combines TRBV11-1 with TRBJ2-1; D is perhaps TRBD1 (7 bases). The ends were cut back, 5 bases at V and 8 bases at J, with 28 bases in the middle. Germline CDR1 is SGHAT and CDR2 is FQDESV (reference sequence). This CDR3 region has 18 residues.

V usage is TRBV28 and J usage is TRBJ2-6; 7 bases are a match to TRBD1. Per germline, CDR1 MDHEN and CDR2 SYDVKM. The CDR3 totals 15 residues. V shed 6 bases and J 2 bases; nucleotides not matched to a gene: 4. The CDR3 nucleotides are TGTGCCAGCAGCTTCACAGGGGCTGGGGCCAACGTCCTGACTTTC. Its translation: CASSFTGAGANVLTF.

As DNA, the CDR3 is TGCGCCAGCAGACGAGACGCGGGTAATTCACCCCTCCACTTT. Translated: CASRRDAGNSPLHF. The J gene is TRBJ1-6, the V gene TRBV5-1; D is unresolved. The CDR3 consists of 14 residues. V lost 5 bases and J lost 6, with 12 bases in between. Per the germline V gene, CDR1 is SGHRS and CDR2 is YFSETQ.

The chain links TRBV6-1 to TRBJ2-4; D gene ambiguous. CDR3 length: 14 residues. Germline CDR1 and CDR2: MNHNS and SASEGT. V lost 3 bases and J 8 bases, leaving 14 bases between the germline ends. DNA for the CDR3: TGTGCCAGCAGTGACCCAGGTGGGTTGCACATTCAGTACTTC. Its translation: CASSDPGGLHIQYF.